A selection of T cell receptor beta chains follows, all from one sample in a study of T cell repertoires in cytomegalovirus infection. TCRdb reprocessed the reads via MiXCR and lists one record per CDR3 protein. This sample has about 100,000 distinct CDR3 sequences, with 23% found just once. The specimen sequenced was CD8+ T cells from PBMCs. The source is a human donor in good health (CMV status not recorded). Some clones in this sample may be carry-over from other donors' samples. Each CDR3 is given with its conserved first and last residue. The D gene is left open where the match is weak. The size entry is marked missing in some rows and otherwise reads once, few, many or a size class.

TRBD1 | TRBJ1-2 | TRBV14 | NA | CASSQRGQTLSNYGYTF | TGTGCCAGCAGCCAAAGGGGGCAGACCCTATCTAACTATGGCTACACCTTC
NA | TRBJ1-2 | TRBV4-3 | NA | CASSQDVAGDIYGYTF | TGCGCCAGCAGCCAAGATGTGGCAGGGGACATCTATGGCTACACCTTC
NA | TRBJ1-6 | TRBV4-3 | few | CASSQDKANSPLHF | TGCGCCAGCAGCCAAGATAAGGCAAATTCACCCCTCCACTTT
NA | TRBJ2-5 | TRBV14 | NA | CASSQVQETQYF | TGTGCCAGCAGCCAAGTCCAAGAGACCCAGTACTTC
TRBD1 | TRBJ1-1 | TRBV30 | NA | CAWIGQGANTEAFF | TGTGCCTGGATTGGACAGGGGGCTAACACTGAAGCTTTCTTT
NA | TRBJ2-2 | TRBV7-6 | many | CASSLPLRELFF | TGTGCCAGCAGCTTACCCCTCCGGGAGCTGTTTTTT
NA | TRBJ2-7 | TRBV4-1 | NA | CASSQEGRASYEQYF | TGCGCCAGCAGCCAAGAAGGACGGGCCTCCTACGAGCAGTACTTC
NA | TRBJ2-7 | TRBV10-3 | many | CAISDLEGGAAEQYF | TGTGCCATCAGTGACCTGGAGGGGGGGGCGGCCGAGCAGTACTTC
NA | TRBJ2-3 | TRBV27 | many | CASSLEPILDTQYF | TGTGCCAGCAGTTTAGAGCCTATCCTGGATACGCAGTATTTT
TRBD2 | TRBJ2-1 | TRBV7-2 | many | CASSLGTSGGGGNEQFF | TGTGCCAGCAGCTTGGGTACTAGCGGGGGGGGAGGCAATGAGCAGTTCTTC
NA | TRBJ2-1 | TRBV2 | NA | CARGIPSYNGQFF | TGTGCCAGAGGTATTCCCTCCTACAATGGGCAGTTCTTC
NA | TRBJ1-4 | TRBV28 | NA | CASNLDGSSWEKLFF | TGTGCCAGCAACTTGGACGGTTCAAGTTGGGAAAAACTGTTTTTT
NA | TRBJ1-1 | TRBV6-2/TRBV6-3 | NA | CASSYSGGRGAFF | TGTGCCAGCAGTTACTCGGGAGGGCGCGGAGCTTTCTTT
NA | TRBJ2-1 | TRBV7-6 | many | CASSPQRNYNEQFF | TGTGCCAGCAGCCCACAGCGGAACTACAATGAGCAGTTCTTC
TRBD1 | TRBJ2-7 | TRBV4-3 | NA | CASSQDLGQGPYEQYF | TGCGCCAGCAGCCAAGATCTAGGACAGGGTCCCTACGAGCAGTACTTC
NA | TRBJ2-1 | TRBV5-6 | few | CASSLGSFYNEQFF | TGTGCCAGCAGCTTGGGCAGCTTCTACAATGAGCAGTTCTTC
NA | TRBJ2-7 | TRBV10-3 | few | CAISVEQYYEQYF | TGTGCCATCAGTGTAGAACAGTACTACGAGCAGTACTTC
NA | TRBJ1-2 | TRBV12-5 | few | CASGLVNRLLYGYTF | TGTGCTAGTGGTTTGGTAAACAGGCTCCTATATGGCTACACCTTC
NA | TRBJ2-7 | TRBV14 | NA | CASSQVLRGYEQYF | TGTGCCAGCAGCCAAGTCCTGAGGGGATACGAGCAGTACTTC
TRBD2 | TRBJ2-7 | TRBV4-3 | many | CASSQDPLGLAGFSYEQYF | TGCGCCAGCAGCCAAGATCCCCTCGGACTAGCGGGCTTCTCCTACGAGCAGTACTTC
NA | TRBJ1-1 | TRBV27 | many | CASSLTGSTEAFF | TGTGCCAGCAGTCTCACAGGGAGCACTGAAGCTTTCTTT
NA | TRBJ1-2 | TRBV10-1 | few | CASGDDFYGYTF | TGCGCCAGCGGAGATGACTTCTATGGCTACACCTTC
NA | TRBJ1-2 | TRBV7-2 | many | CASSSGTGGYTF | TGTGCCAGCAGTTCCGGGACGGGAGGCTACACCTTC
TRBD1 | TRBJ2-5 | TRBV28 | once | CASSLGQRQETQYF | TGTGCCAGCAGTTTGGGACAGAGACAAGAGACCCAGTACTTC
NA | TRBJ2-2 | TRBV4-2 | NA | CASSHYAARGGTDTGELFF | TGTGCCAGCAGCCACTACGCGGCTCGAGGGGGGACTGACACCGGGGAGCTGTTTTTT